The next 30 T cell receptor beta chains were all read from a single sample in a study of vaccination and CD4 T cells after COVID-19. Regarding treatment: approximately 9-day PBMC culture with coronavirus spike peptide pools or control peptides (ViraFEST assay). Antigens of these TCRs are unknown. Scientists ran DNA taken from cultured CD4+ T cells through the Oncomine TCR Beta short-read assay for sequencing. TCRdb re-derived calls from the PCR reads in MiXCR, one entry per CDR3 protein. The sample has 8,000 to 11,000 distinct CDR3 sequences, roughly 64% seen once. The sequencing sample was made of CD4+ T cells from blood, cultured in vitro. These receptors all come from a human donor who had recovered from COVID-19.

The genes are TRBV20-1 and TRBJ1-1; TRBD1 agrees at 10 bases. V lost 0 bases, J lost 1 base, and 5 bases stayed unmatched. Germline-derived CDR1 and CDR2 are DFQATT and SNEGSKA (reference sequence). The CDR3 spans 16 residues. As DNA, the CDR3 is TGCAGTGCTAGAGATCCCCGACAGGGGGCGAACACTGAAGCTTTCTTT. This encodes CSARDPRQGANTEAFF.

This chain uses TRBV21-1 with TRBJ1-5; no check of the table's D call, TRBD1, against the DNA was made. TRBV21-1 constitutes a pseudogene. The CDR3 is 19 amino acids. Here the CDR3 reads CASSKVRGQVIYSNQPQHF. CDR3 coding DNA: TGTGCCAGCAGCAAAGTTCGGGGACAGGTGATATATAGCAATCAGCCCCAGCATTTT.

This clonotype turned up a few times. V is TRBV6-5 and J is TRBJ2-7; D ambiguous. This CDR3 has 14 amino acids. The V end was cut by 4 bases, the J end by 0 bases, with 10 bases between. Germline lookup yields CDR1 MNHEY and CDR2 SVGAGI. CDR3 coding DNA: TGTGCCAGCAGTTCCCCACGGAGCTCCTACGAGCAGTACTTC. Amino acid sequence: CASSSPRSSYEQYF.

The gene calls are TRBV9 and TRBJ2-1, with D maybe TRBD2 (6 bases). Between the trimmed V and J ends, which lost 3 bases and 5 bases, there was a span of 15 bases. The germline gives CDR1 SGDLS, CDR2 YYNGEE. The length of the CDR3 is 15 residues. The CDR3 region has the DNA TGTGCCAGCAGCGCGGCGGGACTCCCTAACAATGAGCAGTTCTTC. It specifies CASSAAGLPNNEQFF.

The chain combines TRBV6-2 or TRBV6-3 with TRBJ2-1, with TRBD2 identical over 10 bases. This CDR3 is 16 amino acids long. Germline V gene lookup returns CDR1 MNHEY and CDR2 SVGEGT. The trim removed 4 bases at V and 5 bases at J, leaving 8 bases unmatched. CDR3 bases: TGTGCCAGCAGTTCCGCTAGCGGGAGAAGGAACAATGAGCAGTTCTTC. It encodes CASSSASGRRNNEQFF.

This clonotype was seen only once. The chain employs TRBV20-1 and TRBJ1-2; D call uncertain. V shed 0 bases and J shed 7 bases, with 9 bases lying between them. CDR3 length equals 12 residues. Germline values: CDR1 DFQATT, CDR2 SNEGSKA (reference sequence). This CDR3 is CSARDEGIGYTF. Written as DNA, the CDR3 is TGCAGTGCTAGAGACGAGGGCATTGGCTACACCTTC.

This clonotype was detected only once. The chain is built from TRBV19 and TRBJ2-7, with a possible D match to TRBD1 (5 bases). The germline V gene has CDR1 LNHDA and CDR2 SQIVND (reference sequence). CDR3 length: 13 residues. Trimming took 5 bases from V and 4 from J, leaving 12 bases between them. CDR3 DNA: TGTGCCAGTAGTGGCGGACATGCGTACGAGCAGTACTTC. It specifies CASSGGHAYEQYF.

By sample share, this clonotype is large (0.1 to 1%). J is TRBJ2-7 and V is TRBV6-2 or TRBV6-3; no definite D call. V was cut by 4 bases and J by 7 bases, with 8 bases left in between. Germline V lookup: CDR1 MNHEY, CDR2 SVGEGT. The CDR3 has 11 amino acids. For the CDR3, the DNA is TGTGCCAGCAGTTGGAGCGCAGAGCAGTACTTC. Translation gives CASSWSAEQYF.

The count of this clonotype is one. The chain is built from TRBV6-1 and TRBJ1-1; D gene unclear. From germline, CDR1 is MNHNS and CDR2 SASEGT. The CDR3 sequence is 15 residues long. With 5 bases removed from V and 0 bases from J, the gap between germline ends came to 13 bases. The CDR3 nucleotides read TGTGCCAGCAGTCTCCACGGGGTTATGAACACTGAAGCTTTCTTT. Its protein is CASSLHGVMNTEAFF.

The J gene is TRBJ2-5, the V gene TRBV5-1; 8 nucleotides align to TRBD1. The CDR3 is made up of 15 amino acids. Germline V gives CDR1 SGHRS, CDR2 YFSETQ. V gave up 0 bases and J gave up 5 bases; unmatched junction bases: 6. The CDR3 protein is CASSLGGRGLETQYF. The CDR3 DNA sequence: TGCGCCAGCAGCTTGGGTGGCAGGGGGCTTGAGACCCAGTACTTC.

The rearrangement joins TRBV19 to TRBJ1-5; unclear D gene. CDR3 size: 14 residues. CDR1 LNHDA and CDR2 SQIVND come from the germline V gene (reference sequence). Trimming removed 3 bases at V and 2 bases at J, with 8 bases between. The CDR3 coding sequence is TGTGCCAGTAGTATTCGGGGTGGCAATCAGCCCCAGCATTTT. Translating it yields CASSIRGGNQPQHF.

V usage is TRBV7-2 and J usage is TRBJ2-1; 7 bases map to TRBD2. CDR3 length: 16 amino acids. Germline trimming cut 4 bases from V and 2 bases from J; bases unmatched to any gene: 8. The germline V gene encodes CDR1 SGHTA and CDR2 FQGNSA. CDR3: CASSSRRGLTYNEQFF. The CDR3 DNA reads as TGTGCCAGCAGCTCGCGTAGGGGACTAACCTACAATGAGCAGTTCTTC.

The chain is built from TRBV18 and TRBJ1-1; D unclear. V was trimmed by 3 bases and J by 4 bases, leaving 15 bases between them. The CDR3 runs 15 residues. CDR1 is KGHSH and CDR2 is LQKENI in the germline V gene. This CDR3 reads CASSPQSRRFTEAFF. CDR3 coding DNA: TGTGCCAGCTCACCTCAGTCTCGTCGGTTCACTGAAGCTTTCTTT. Using reference TRBV18 and TRBJ1-1 for the parts outside the CDR3, the full variable domain is NAGVMQNPRHLVRRRGQEARLRCSPMKGHSHVYWYRQLPEEGLKFMVYLQKENIIDESGMPKERFSAEFPKEGPSILRIQQVVRGDSAAYFCASSPQSRRFTEAFFGQGTRLTVV.

The V gene is TRBV4-3, the J gene TRBJ1-6; D ambiguous. The V gene's germline CDR1 is LGHNA and CDR2 YSLEER. The CDR3 runs to 15 residues. Trimming stripped 4 bases from V and 8 bases from J, with 15 bases between. The CDR3 sequence is CASSRSLGSDSPLHF. Written as DNA, the CDR3 is TGCGCCAGCAGCCGCAGTCTAGGGAGCGATTCACCCCTCCACTTT.

V usage is TRBV19 and J usage is TRBJ1-5, with D perhaps matching TRBD1 (5 bases). From germline, CDR1 is LNHDA and CDR2 SQIVND (reference sequence). This CDR3 contains 15 residues. V lost 5 bases to trimming and J lost 3 bases, with 14 bases between them. This CDR3 reads CASSQGRTPNQPQHF. The CDR3, as DNA: TGTGCCAGTAGTCAGGGCAGAACACCCAATCAGCCCCAGCATTTT.

The gene calls are TRBV6-1 and TRBJ2-7; D gene ambiguous. The V gene's germline CDR1 is MNHNS and CDR2 SASEGT. There are 13 residues in the CDR3. The germline V and J ends were trimmed by 7 bases and 6 bases, with 16 bases remaining between them. This CDR3 reads CASNSPPLGEQYF. In DNA form, the CDR3 reads TGTGCCAGCAATAGTCCCCCCCTCGGCGAGCAGTACTTC.

This chain links TRBV7-2 with TRBJ1-5; tentatively, D is TRBD1 (5 bases). Germline values: CDR1 SGHTA, CDR2 FQGNSA. Between the trimmed V and J ends, which lost 1 base and 5 bases, there was a span of 12 bases. This CDR3 is 15 amino acids long. The CDR3 coding sequence is TGTGCCAGCAGCTTAGGGGGGATGAGGGATCAGCCCCAGCATTTT. Protein sequence: CASSLGGMRDQPQHF.

The gene calls are TRBV27 and TRBJ1-1; D remains ambiguous. Germline CDR1 reads MNHEY; CDR2 reads SMNVEV (reference sequence). The CDR3 covers 11 residues. Trimming took 8 bases from V and 5 from J, leaving 9 bases between them. The CDR3 DNA is TGTGCCAGCGGTCGAGGGACTGAAGCTTTCTTT. Protein: CASGRGTEAFF.

This clonotype was observed a handful of times. This sequence joins TRBV10-3 and TRBJ2-5; the D is unclear. V was cut by 5 bases and J by 2 bases, with 12 bases left in between. Germline assignment: CDR1 ENHRY and CDR2 SYGVKD. The CDR3 runs 14 residues. The CDR3 sequence is CAISPLRNQETQYF. Here the CDR3 DNA reads TGTGCCATCAGTCCCCTGCGGAATCAAGAGACCCAGTACTTC.

The rearrangement links TRBV11-3 to TRBJ2-7, with D possibly TRBD2 on 5 matching bases. CDR3 length equals 14 residues. Trimming cost V 5 bases and J 2 bases, with 13 bases left between them. The germline CDR1 and CDR2 sequences are SGHNT and YENEEA. The CDR3 loop is CASSPGLIAYEQYF. The CDR3 DNA reads as TGTGCCAGCAGCCCCGGACTGATCGCCTACGAGCAGTACTTC.

This chain links TRBV15 with TRBJ2-4; TRBD2 aligns across 8 bases. The CDR3 covers 16 residues. The germline V gene encodes CDR1 LNHNV and CDR2 YYDKDF (reference sequence). V dropped 0 bases and J dropped 8; count of bases not matched to a gene: 9. CDR3 coding DNA: TGTGCCACCAGCAGAGATTTCGGGAGCGGGAGATACATTCAGTACTTC. Translated, it gives CATSRDFGSGRYIQYF.

V gene TRBV20-1 combines with J gene TRBJ1-6; D perhaps matches TRBD1 (6 bases). This CDR3 contains 14 residues. Trimming took off 5 bases at V and 7 bases at J, with 15 bases between the two ends. Germline V CDR1 and CDR2: DFQATT, SNEGSKA (reference sequence). As DNA, the CDR3 is TGCAGTGCTCGAACAGGGAATGGGAATTCACCCCTCCACTTT. Protein sequence: CSARTGNGNSPLHF.

The rearrangement uses TRBV11-1 and TRBJ2-3, with D tentatively TRBD2 (6 bases). The CDR3 extends over 15 amino acids. Germline V gene data show CDR1 as SGHAT and CDR2 as FQDESV (reference sequence). Trimming pared 1 base from V and 4 bases from J, leaving 12 bases between. CDR3 region: CASSLEGTSADTQYF. The CDR3 DNA reads TGTGCCAGCAGCTTAGAAGGGACTTCCGCAGATACGCAGTATTTT.

V gene TRBV27 combines with J gene TRBJ2-6; D is unresolved. The CDR3 is 16 residues long. Trimming removed 3 bases at V and 0 bases at J, with 9 bases between. The V gene's germline CDR1 is MNHEY and CDR2 SMNVEV (reference sequence). The CDR3 DNA sequence: TGTGCCAGCAGTTTCGGGCGGACCTCTGGGGCCAACGTCCTGACTTTC. It specifies CASSFGRTSGANVLTF.

This sequence joins TRBV6-5 and TRBJ2-7; D not certain. The CDR3 length is 13 residues. In germline, CDR1 is MNHEY, CDR2 SVGAGI. Trimming pared 0 bases from V and 6 bases from J, leaving 9 bases between. CDR3 sequence (DNA): TGTGCCAGCAGTTACTCGGTAGAAGGCGAGCAGTACTTC. Translating gives CASSYSVEGEQYF.

This clonotype turned up a few times. This rearrangement joins TRBV11-3 to TRBJ1-1, with D perhaps TRBD1 (5 bases). The V and J ends lost 5 bases and 1 base respectively, with 14 bases between them. Per germline, CDR1 SGHNT and CDR2 YENEEA. This CDR3 is 15 amino acids long. Here the CDR3 reads CASSPRSQGNTEAFF. The CDR3 DNA follows: TGTGCCAGCAGCCCTCGTAGCCAGGGGAACACTGAAGCTTTCTTT.

The V call is TRBV28, the J call TRBJ1-1; D possibly corresponds to TRBD1 (6 bases). The CDR3 totals 14 residues. CDR1 MDHEN and CDR2 SYDVKM come from the germline V gene. The V gene lost 6 bases and the J gene lost 7 bases, with 18 bases spanning the gap. This chain's CDR3 is CASRPGGGSGEAFF. The DNA for the CDR3 is TGTGCCAGCAGACCGGGAGGGGGATCGGGTGAAGCTTTCTTT. Together with reference TRBV28 and TRBJ1-1, the CDR3 gives the full variable domain: DVKVTQSSRYLVKRTGEKVFLECVQDMDHENMFWYRQDPGLGLRLIYFSYDVKMKEKGDIPEGYSVSREKKERFSLILESASTNQTSMYLCASRPGGGSGEAFFGQGTRLTVV.

This clonotype has just a few counts. The chain carries TRBV20-1 and TRBJ2-7; TRBD1 might be the D (5 bases). CDR1 is DFQATT, CDR2 SNEGSKA, per germline (reference sequence). V lost 1 base and J lost 7, with 17 bases in between. The CDR3 spans 14 residues. CDR3: CSARARVGLEEQYF. The CDR3 nucleotides are TGCAGTGCTAGAGCCAGGGTTGGGTTAGAAGAGCAGTACTTC.

The V and J genes are TRBV19 and TRBJ1-2; D gene ambiguous. Trimming stripped 7 bases from V and 3 bases from J, with 15 bases between. Germline-derived CDR1 and CDR2 are LNHDA and SQIVND (reference sequence). The CDR3 length is 14 residues. Here the CDR3 DNA reads TGTGCCAGTAATCGCCTGCGGTCAGACTATGGCTACACCTTC. This translates into CASNRLRSDYGYTF.

The rearrangement links TRBV5-1 to TRBJ2-5, with D uncertain. This CDR3 has 11 residues. The V gene lost 4 bases and the J gene lost 4 bases, with 5 bases spanning the gap. Germline values: CDR1 SGHRS, CDR2 YFSETQ. CDR3 DNA: TGCGCCAGCAGCGCCCTAGAGACCCAGTACTTC. Residues: CASSALETQYF.